Listed below are T cell receptor beta chains from one sample, sequenced in a study of cytomegalovirus exposure and HLA in healthy donors. TCRdb's table, derived via immunoSEQ multiplex PCR, lists solely in-frame clones and lacks some. This table holds 150,000 to 200,000 clones, 80% found once. Sequenced material: PBMCs. The receptors shown here come from a woman in her 40s in good health and CMV-seronegative. Each CDR3 is given with its conserved first and last residue. Fields, in order: clone size, D gene, V gene, J gene, CDR3 DNA, CDR3 protein. The D gene is left open where the match is weak. Clone size is shown for a subset of rows, as once, few, many or a class of expanded clone.

few	.	TRBV4-3	TRBJ2-1	TGCGCCAGCAGCCAAACCTCGGGACTCATAAATGAGCAGTTCTTC	CASSQTSGLINEQFF
.	.	TRBV4-1	TRBJ1-2	TGCGCCAGCAGCCAAGCCCCGGTTGGGGAGGATGGCTACACCTTC	CASSQAPVGEDGYTF
.	TRBD1	TRBV6-1	TRBJ2-1	TGTGCCAGCAGGGGGGACAGGGGGACCTACAATGAGCAGTTCTTC	CASRGDRGTYNEQFF
.	.	TRBV7-9	TRBJ1-2	TGTGCCAGCGTAAACCGTCCGGGGAAGGGTGAGGGTATACGTGGCTACACCTTC	CASVNRPGKGEGIRGYTF
.	.	TRBV11-2	TRBJ2-5	TGTGCCAGCAATGCGGGGTACCAAGAGACCCAGTACTTC	CASNAGYQETQYF
.	TRBD1	TRBV6-4	TRBJ1-5	TGTGCCAGCAGTGACCTGGACAGGCTCTATAGCAATCAGCCCCAGCATTTT	CASSDLDRLYSNQPQHF
.	TRBD2	TRBV4-2	TRBJ2-3	TGTGCCTCCAGCTCCGGGACTAGCGGGAGAGGGAGCACAGATACGCAGTATTTT	CASSSGTSGRGSTDTQYF
.	.	TRBV20-1	TRBJ2-5	TGCAGTTCCCCCAAGGGGGAGACCCAGTACTTC	CSSPKGETQYF
.	TRBD1	TRBV29-1	TRBJ1-1	TGCAGCGTTGACAGGGGGCAGTCTCATCCTGAAGCTTTCTTT	CSVDRGQSHPEAFF
once	.	TRBV5-8	TRBJ2-5	TGTGCCAGCAGCTCCGGGATCCAAGAGACCCAGTACTTC	CASSSGIQETQYF
.	.	TRBV18	TRBJ1-2	TGTGCCAGCTCACCGGGGAGGGTCGGTGGCTACACCTTC	CASSPGRVGGYTF
.	.	TRBV5-6	TRBJ1-2	TGTGCCAGCAGCTTAGAAGGACTTGGCTACACCTTC	CASSLEGLGYTF
.	.	TRBV5-6	TRBJ1-4	TGTGCCAGCAGCCCATTTAATGAAAAACTGTTTTTT	CASSPFNEKLFF
few	.	TRBV28	TRBJ1-1	TGTGCCAGCAAAACGGGGTATATGAACACTGAAGCTTTCTTT	CASKTGYMNTEAFF
.	TRBD2	TRBV9	TRBJ2-3	TGTGCCAGCAGCGCGGATTTAGGACTAGGCGATACGCAGTATTTT	CASSADLGLGDTQYF
.	TRBD1	TRBV11-3	TRBJ2-7	TGTGCCAGCAGCGAAGAGGACAGGAGCTCCTACGAGCAGTACTTC	CASSEEDRSSYEQYF
.	.	TRBV7-9	TRBJ1-2	TGTGCCAGCAGCTTAGGGACCCGGGAAGGCTATGGCTACACCTTC	CASSLGTREGYGYTF
.	.	TRBV10-3	TRBJ2-2	TGTGCCATCAGTGAGTCGACGGGGGGCTCCACCGGGGAGCTGTTTTTT	CAISESTGGSTGELFF
.	TRBD1	TRBV27	TRBJ1-2	TGTGCCAGCAGCAAACAACGGGACAGGGAATATGGCTACACCTTC	CASSKQRDREYGYTF
once	.	TRBV7-2	TRBJ2-1	TGTGCCAGCAGCTTATCCCCCATGACAGACGCTTCCTACAATGAGCAGTTCTTC	CASSLSPMTDASYNEQFF
.	.	TRBV29-1	TRBJ1-1	TGCAGCATTAAAGTTGGGGGGGACACTGAAGCTTTCTTT	CSIKVGGDTEAFF
.	.	TRBV5-1	TRBJ1-1	TGCGCCAGCAGCTTGGACGGGAGAAACACTGAAGCTTTCTTT	CASSLDGRNTEAFF
.	.	TRBV21-1	TRBJ2-7	TGTGCCAGCATTAAGGGGGGGCCAGGGGACGAGCAGTACTTC	CASIKGGPGDEQYF
.	.	TRBV15	TRBJ2-5	TGTGCCACCAGCAGAGTGGGGACATATCAAGAGACCCAGTACTTC	CATSRVGTYQETQYF
.	TRBD2	TRBV13	TRBJ2-4	TGTGCCAGCAGCGACACTAGCGGGAGGTCAAAAAACAGTCAGTACTTC	CASSDTSGRSKNSQYF
.	.	TRBV30	TRBJ1-4	TGTGCCTGGAGCCTGGGACACCGGGATGAAAAACTGTTTTTT	CAWSLGHRDEKLFF
.	.	TRBV13	TRBJ1-1	TGTGCCAGCAGCCGAAGCAGGGGAGTTACTGAAGCTTTCTTT	CASSRSRGVTEAFF
.	TRBD1	TRBV5-1	TRBJ2-3	TGCGCCAGCAGCCAGGGGGCGCGGACCACAGATACGCAGTATTTT	CASSQGARTTDTQYF
.	.	TRBV6-1	TRBJ2-7	TGTGCCAGCAGTGGACTCCCAGGGCGCGAGCAGTACTTC	CASSGLPGREQYF
.	.	TRBV18	TRBJ1-4	TGTGCCAGCTCCCCAAACGGGGTGGGCGAAAAACTGTTTTTT	CASSPNGVGEKLFF
.	TRBD1	TRBV4-3	TRBJ1-5	TGCGCCAGCAGCCGGAACGGGACAGGGGAGAATCAGCCCCAGCATTTT	CASSRNGTGENQPQHF
.	TRBD2	TRBV28	TRBJ2-5	TGTGCCAGCAGTTTCAGGCTAGCGGGGGCGGAGACCCAGTACTTC	CASSFRLAGAETQYF
.	TRBD1	TRBV7-9	TRBJ2-3	TGTGCCAGCAGCCTCCACAGGGGTAGAGATACGCAGTATTTT	CASSLHRGRDTQYF
.	.	TRBV28	TRBJ2-1	TGTGCCAGCAGTTTAGCTGGGAGGCCTGAGCAGTTCTTC	CASSLAGRPEQFF
few	.	TRBV30	TRBJ1-2	TGTGCCTGGAGTCCCGGGAGGAATGGGGGCTACACCTTC	CAWSPGRNGGYTF
once	TRBD2	TRBV2	TRBJ2-5	TGTGCCAGCAGCCCATGGGGGGGAAACCAAGAGACCCAGTACTTC	CASSPWGGNQETQYF
.	.	TRBV11-2	TRBJ2-3	TGTGCCAGCAGCCTACGACTGGACAAAAGCACAGATACGCAGTATTTT	CASSLRLDKSTDTQYF
.	TRBD1	TRBV9	TRBJ1-3	TGTGCCAGCTCCGGGACAGTGAGCTCTGGAAACACCATATATTTT	CASSGTVSSGNTIYF
.	.	TRBV28	TRBJ2-7	TGTGCCAGCAGTTCCGCGCAGGGGTCCCTCTTC	CASSSAQGSLF
few	.	TRBV28	TRBJ2-6	TGTGCCAGCAGTTTTGGGGGGACTGGGGCCAACGTCCTGACTTTC	CASSFGGTGANVLTF
.	TRBD2	TRBV27	TRBJ2-7	TGTGCCAGCAGTCTCGGGACTAGCGGGGGCAACGAGCAGTACTTC	CASSLGTSGGNEQYF
.	.	TRBV30	TRBJ1-5	TGTGCCTGGAGTCCCGGGACATACGATCAGCCCCAGCATTTT	CAWSPGTYDQPQHF
.	.	TRBV7-3	TRBJ2-1	TGTGCCAGCAGCTTAAACGGAGGGGCCAACTACAATGAGCAGTTCTTC	CASSLNGGANYNEQFF
.	.	TRBV28	TRBJ2-5	TGTGCCAGCAGTTGGGTTGGGCCCGACCTTGCAGAGACCCAGTACTTC	CASSWVGPDLAETQYF
.	TRBD1	TRBV28	TRBJ1-5	TGTGCCAGCAGTTTCCAACAGGGGACGGGCAATCAGCCCCAGCATTTT	CASSFQQGTGNQPQHF
.	TRBD1	TRBV6-5	TRBJ1-3	TGTGCCAGCAGTCTCACAGGGGCGACTGGAAACACCATATATTTT	CASSLTGATGNTIYF
.	.	TRBV28	TRBJ2-7	TGTGCCAGCAGTTGGAGCTACGAGCAGTACTTC	CASSWSYEQYF
.	TRBD1	TRBV4-1	TRBJ1-2	TGCGCCAGCAGCCTTATCCGGGGACAGGGTAGCGGTGGCTACACCTTC	CASSLIRGQGSGGYTF
.	.	TRBV2	TRBJ2-7	TGTGCCAGCAGTAACGGCGGGACAGCCGGCCACGAGCAGTACTTC	CASSNGGTAGHEQYF
.	.	TRBV5-1	TRBJ1-5	TGCGCCAGCAGGTCCCAGGTCAATCAGCCCCAGCATTTT	CASRSQVNQPQHF